These 24 T cell receptor beta chains share one sample of origin, sequenced in a study of shared clonotypes between healthy human individuals (dated by TCRdb to about 2020). The library was produced with the immunoSEQ multiplex PCR assay. Sourced from immuneACCESS, this table was stored by TCRdb with only in-frame sequences that have V and J called. A share of the clones is absent; for the studies checked, an unresolved V gene accounts for under half, and the remainder has no known explanation. The sample contains hundreds of thousands of clones, roughly 83% of them found a single time. The ten largest clones add up to 13% of the sample. Sequences were obtained from PBMCs. The source of these receptors is a woman aged 40 to 49 in good health. Some clones in this sample may be carry-over from other donors' samples.

This clone turned up a few times. The chain is built from TRBV7-8 and TRBJ2-2; possible D gene TRBD1, 5 bases. Trimming took 2 bases from V and 6 from J, leaving 10 bases between them. Germline CDR1 reads SGHVS; CDR2 reads FQNEAQ. This CDR3 spans 14 amino acids. The CDR3: CASSLSGRSGELFF. The DNA of the CDR3 is TGTGCCAGCAGCTTATCAGGGCGGTCCGGGGAGCTGTTTTTT. Full variable domain (missing parts from reference TRBV7-8 and TRBJ2-2): GAGVSQSPRYKVAKRGQDVALRCDPISGHVSLFWYQQALGQGPEFLTYFQNEAQLDKSGLPSDRFFAERPEGSVSTLKIQRTQQEDSAVYLCASSLSGRSGELFFGEGSRLTVL.

The chain links TRBV7-2 to TRBJ1-1; D perhaps matches TRBD1 (6 bases). The CDR3 has 13 amino acids. Trimming cost V 5 bases and J 1 base, with 8 bases left between them. Germline CDR1 is SGHTA and CDR2 is FQGNSA. CDR3 DNA sequence: TGTGCCAGCAGCCAGGACAGGAACACTGAAGCTTTCTTT. Encoded protein: CASSQDRNTEAFF. The full variable domain, in which reference TRBV7-2 and TRBJ1-1 provide the parts outside the CDR3, is GAGVSQSPSNKVTEKGKDVELRCDPISGHTALYWYRQSLGQGLEFLIYFQGNSAPDKSGLPSDRFSAERTGGSVSTLTIQRTQQEDSAVYLCASSQDRNTEAFFGQGTRLTVV.

The rearrangement uses TRBV14 and TRBJ2-1; D may correspond to TRBD1 or TRBD2 (5 bases each). V was clipped by 4 bases and J by 10 bases, with 17 bases between them. The CDR3 extends over 14 amino acids. Germline loops: CDR1 SGHDN, CDR2 FVKESK. DNA for the CDR3: TGTGCCAGCAGCCTCGCCGGGACCAGCGGCGAGCAGTTCTTC. This gives the protein CASSLAGTSGEQFF.

The chain combines TRBV9 with TRBJ1-2; no firm D call. Germline values: CDR1 SGDLS, CDR2 YYNGEE. The CDR3 is 15 residues long. The germline V and J ends were trimmed by 1 base and 5 bases, with 15 bases remaining between them. CDR3 nucleotides: TGTGCCAGCAGCGTAACCCCGCTCGGGGTGTATGGCTACACCTTC. This translates into CASSVTPLGVYGYTF. Together with reference TRBV9 and TRBJ1-2, the CDR3 gives the full variable domain: DSGVTQTPKHLITATGQRVTLRCSPRSGDLSVYWYQQSLDQGLQFLIQYYNGEERAKGNILERFSAQQFPDLHSELNLSSLELGDSALYFCASSVTPLGVYGYTFGSGTRLTVV.

The rearrangement uses TRBV7-2 and TRBJ2-1; D perhaps matches TRBD2 (5 bases). The CDR3 consists of 15 residues. Per the germline V gene, CDR1 is SGHTA and CDR2 is FQGNSA. Trimming left V 2 bases short and J 2 bases short, with 10 bases between. CDR3 DNA sequence: TGTGCCAGCAGCTTATTGGGAGCTACCTACAATGAGCAGTTCTTC. This translates into CASSLLGATYNEQFF. The variable domain in full, completed from reference TRBV7-2 and TRBJ2-1, reads GAGVSQSPSNKVTEKGKDVELRCDPISGHTALYWYRQSLGQGLEFLIYFQGNSAPDKSGLPSDRFSAERTGGSVSTLTIQRTQQEDSAVYLCASSLLGATYNEQFFGPGTRLTVL.

Comment on this clone: The junction and the germline gene differ at one end; a read error may be behind it. This chain uses TRBV7-2 with TRBJ1-4, with TRBD1 matching 10 bases. Germline CDR1 SGHTA, CDR2 FQGNSA. This CDR3 is built from 11 residues. The CDR3 DNA reads TGTGCCAGCAGCCCAGGACAGGGGGTGGTTTTT. Its protein is CASSPGQGVVF.

Only a few counts were recorded for this clone. The genes are TRBV2 and TRBJ1-1; 7 positions agree with TRBD1. J lost 7 bases, V lost 4 bases, and 0 bases had no gene match. This CDR3 comprises 11 residues. CDR1 and CDR2 (germline): SNHLY, FYNNEI. CDR3 residues: CASSGDSEAFF. The CDR3 region has the DNA TGTGCCAGCAGTGGGGACAGTGAAGCTTTCTTT.

The chain employs TRBV10-2 and TRBJ2-7; tentatively, D is TRBD1 or TRBD2 (5 bases each). CDR1 and CDR2 (germline): WSHSY, SAAADI. V was pared by 4 bases and J by 0 bases, with 16 bases between. This CDR3 has 16 amino acids. The CDR3 sequence: CASSGDGLVSSYEQYF. CDR3 coding DNA: TGCGCCAGCAGTGGGGACGGACTGGTGAGCTCCTACGAGCAGTACTTC.

This clone was seen many times. The chain is built from TRBV29-1 and TRBJ2-2, with D tentatively TRBD2 (6 bases). V lost 7 bases to trimming and J lost 0 bases, with 12 bases between them. The length of the CDR3 is 14 residues. CDR1 SQVTM and CDR2 ANQGSEA come from the germline V gene. The CDR3: CSGYTGANTGELFF. The DNA of the CDR3 is TGCAGCGGATATACGGGAGCGAACACCGGGGAGCTGTTTTTT.

Regarding this clone: Other DNA sequences in the same sample also yield this CDR3. The gene calls are TRBV5-1 and TRBJ2-5, with 7 nucleotides matching TRBD1. This CDR3 has 13 amino acids. The germline V gene encodes CDR1 SGHRS and CDR2 YFSETQ. V gave up 4 bases and J gave up 5 bases; unmatched junction bases: 5. The CDR3 bases are TGCGCCAGCAGCCGCGACAGGGAGGAGACCCAGTACTTC. Amino acids: CASSRDREETQYF.

This clone came up a few times. V is TRBV25-1 and J is TRBJ2-7; the match to TRBD2 covers 12 bases. Germline CDR1 reads MGHDK; CDR2 reads SYGVNS. This CDR3 is 15 amino acids long. V was clipped by 4 bases and J by 7 bases; unmatched bases: 8. CDR3 nucleotides: TGTGCCAGCAGTGGAGGGACTAGCGGGCCCGGGGAGCAGTACTTC. Translated: CASSGGTSGPGEQYF.

The CDR3 loop is CASRGSSGRAREQYF. The CDR3 DNA sequence: TGCGCCAGCAGGGGTAGTAGCGGGAGGGCCAGGGAGCAGTACTTC. The chain recombines TRBV10-2 with TRBJ2-7; 11 nucleotides agree with TRBD2. J was trimmed by 7 bases and V by 6 bases; bases with no gene match: 11. CDR3 length: 15 amino acids. CDR1 and CDR2 from the germline V gene are WSHSY and SAAADI.

This rearrangement joins TRBV28 to TRBJ2-1; D gene uncertain. Trimming left V 8 bases short and J 7 bases short, with 9 bases between. The CDR3 totals 11 residues. Germline assignment: CDR1 MDHEN and CDR2 SYDVKM. The CDR3 loop reads CASPKGNEQFF. As DNA, the CDR3 is TGTGCCAGCCCTAAGGGTAATGAGCAGTTCTTC.

J is TRBJ2-5 and V is TRBV30, with D possibly being TRBD2 (6 bases). V was shortened by 3 bases and J by 11 bases, with 16 bases between the two germline ends. The CDR3 runs to 12 residues. Germline CDR1 GTSNPN, CDR2 SVGIG (reference sequence). DNA for the CDR3: TGTGCCTGGAGGGAAGGGTATCGGGAGCAGTACTTC. This encodes CAWREGYREQYF.

The genes are TRBV5-1 and TRBJ2-1; 9 positions match TRBD1. The CDR3 sequence is 20 residues long. Germline V gives CDR1 SGHRS, CDR2 YFSETQ. After removal of 2 bases from V and 7 bases from J, the junction contained 22 bases not matched to a gene. DNA of the CDR3: TGCGCCAGCAGCTTCAAACCAAACCGGGACAGGGTTATTAGGTGGAATGAGCAGTTCTTC. This translates into CASSFKPNRDRVIRWNEQFF. Full variable domain (outside the CDR3, taken from reference TRBV5-1 and TRBJ2-1): KAGVTQTPRYLIKTRGQQVTLSCSPISGHRSVSWYQQTPGQGLQFLFEYFSETQRNKGNFPGRFSGRQFSNSRSEMNVSTLELGDSALYLCASSFKPNRDRVIRWNEQFFGPGTRLTVL.

This clone was seen once. This chain's CDR3 is CASSLVGLAGVNEQFF. The CDR3 bases are TGCGCCAGCAGCTTGGTCGGTCTAGCGGGAGTCAATGAGCAGTTCTTC. The chain couples TRBV5-1 to TRBJ2-1, with TRBD2 identical over 10 bases. The germline CDR1 and CDR2 sequences are SGHRS and YFSETQ. Trimming cost V 0 bases and J 6 bases; bases outside gene matches: 6. This CDR3 is built from 16 residues.

This clone was seen more than once but under ten times. The CDR3 DNA follows: TGTGCCAGCAGTACCGATCAAGAAGCGGGACTAGCCAAAAACATTCAGTACTTC. Translated, it gives CASSTDQEAGLAKNIQYF. The genes are TRBV27 and TRBJ2-4; the match to TRBD2 covers 7 bases. This CDR3 spans 18 amino acids. Germline lookup yields CDR1 MNHEY and CDR2 SMNVEV (reference sequence). J was trimmed by 0 bases and V by 5 bases; bases with no gene match: 13.

The J gene is TRBJ1-5, the V gene TRBV5-5; the D is unclear. V lost 5 bases and J lost 4, with 19 bases in between. This CDR3 has 16 residues. Looked up from germline, CDR1 is SGHKS and CDR2 is YYEKEE (reference sequence). The CDR3 nucleotides read TGTGCCAGCAGTTCCAGTTGGGGTCGTGGTAATCAGCCCCAGCATTTT. Amino acid sequence: CASSSSWGRGNQPQHF.

The chain uses TRBV7-2 and TRBJ2-1, with TRBD2 matching over 8 bases. CDR3 size: 16 residues. CDR1 SGHTA and CDR2 FQGNSA come from the germline V gene. The trim removed 0 bases at V and 11 bases at J, leaving 12 bases unmatched. The DNA of the CDR3 is TGTGCCAGCAGCTTAGCCCCCCGGGGAGCGGGAGATAAGCAGTTCTTC. Residues: CASSLAPRGAGDKQFF.

The gene calls are TRBV27 and TRBJ2-7; the D call may be TRBD1 or TRBD2 (5 bases each). In germline, CDR1 is MNHEY, CDR2 SMNVEV (reference sequence). CDR3 length: 14 residues. V lost 6 bases to trimming and J lost 1 base, with 13 bases between them. For the CDR3, the DNA is TGTGCCAGCAGATCCTTGGGACGTTCCTACGAGCAGTACTTC. Its translation is CASRSLGRSYEQYF.

The chain carries TRBV5-1 and TRBJ2-7, with 7 bases fitting TRBD1. CDR1 and CDR2 from the germline V gene are SGHRS and YFSETQ. The CDR3 loop spans 14 amino acids. With V trimmed by 6 bases and J by 6 bases, 12 bases remained unmatched. The CDR3 reads CASKALQGLGEQYF. CDR3 in DNA: TGCGCCAGCAAAGCCTTACAGGGGCTAGGCGAGCAGTACTTC.

The V call is TRBV4-1, the J call TRBJ2-3, with 7 bases aligning to TRBD2. The CDR3 extends over 13 amino acids. J gave up 5 bases and V 4 bases, and 3 bases lay outside the gene matches. Germline CDR1 is MGHRA and CDR2 is YSYEKL. Here the CDR3 reads CASSRLALDTQYF. The CDR3, as DNA: TGCGCCAGCAGCCGACTAGCTTTAGATACGCAGTATTTT.

The CDR3 loop reads CASSPRTAIEETQYF. CDR3 DNA sequence: TGTGCCAGCAGCCCCCGGACAGCTATTGAAGAGACCCAGTACTTC. This chain joins TRBV5-8 and TRBJ2-5; TRBD1 might be the D (6 bases). The germline CDR1 and CDR2 sequences are SGHTS and YDEGEE. This CDR3 contains 15 residues. V gave up 4 bases and J gave up 3 bases, with 16 bases separating them. Full variable domain (rest looked up from reference TRBV5-8 and TRBJ2-5): EAGVTQSPTHLIKTRGQQATLRCSPISGHTSVYWYQQALGLGLQFLLWYDEGEERNRGNFPPRFSGRQFPNYSSELNVNALELEDSALYLCASSPRTAIEETQYFGPGTRLLVL.

The rearrangement joins TRBV7-2 to TRBJ2-7; 7 bases line up with TRBD2. The V gene end was trimmed by 5 bases and the J gene end by 0 bases; junction bases not matched to a gene: 4. Germline V gene data show CDR1 as SGHTA and CDR2 as FQGNSA. The CDR3 loop spans 14 amino acids. CDR3 sequence reads: CASSLRGGSYEQYF. The CDR3 DNA is TGTGCCAGCAGCCTCCGCGGGGGCTCCTACGAGCAGTACTTC.